Below, 26 T cell receptor beta chains from the same sample are listed, as sequenced in a study of shared clonotypes between healthy human individuals. Using immunoSEQ multiplex PCR, the repertoire was profiled, and TCRdb retains in-frame clones only, with some absent. The sample consists of millions of clones, 90% to 95% of them appearing once. Sequenced input: naive CD4+ T cells sorted from blood. As for subset: CD45RA+ positively selected. The receptors originated from a man aged 18 to 30 in good health.

The J gene is TRBJ2-3, the V gene TRBV5-1; 8 positions match TRBD2. Germline loops: CDR1 SGHRS, CDR2 YFSETQ. The CDR3 has 16 residues. Losses at the gene ends were 0 bases for V and 3 bases for J; bases not matched to a gene: 6. In nucleotides, the CDR3 is TGCGCCAGCAGCTTGGGACTAGCGCAGGGGACAGATACGCAGTATTTT. As protein: CASSLGLAQGTDTQYF.

This chain links TRBV10-3 with TRBJ1-6, with TRBD1 as a possible D gene (6 bases). The V and J ends lost 3 bases and 6 bases respectively, with 18 bases between them. CDR1 and CDR2 from the germline V gene are ENHRY and SYGVKD. The CDR3 extends over 17 amino acids. The CDR3: CAISELPGGGGNSPLHF. The CDR3 DNA follows: TGTGCCATCAGTGAACTTCCGGGAGGAGGGGGTAATTCACCCCTCCACTTT.

This clone was counted ten times or more. The rearrangement links TRBV10-3 to TRBJ1-5, with D possibly TRBD1 on 5 matching bases. V was cut by 0 bases and J by 7 bases, with 13 bases left in between. Germline V lookup: CDR1 ENHRY, CDR2 SYGVKD. This CDR3 has 15 residues. The CDR3 sequence is CAISESFGGSQPQHF. The DNA of the CDR3 is TGTGCCATCAGTGAGTCGTTTGGGGGGAGCCAGCCCCAGCATTTT.

The chain uses TRBV28 and TRBJ1-5; unclear D gene. This CDR3 spans 16 amino acids. CDR1 and CDR2 from the germline V gene are MDHEN and SYDVKM. The V gene lost 5 bases and the J gene lost 6 bases, with 20 bases spanning the gap. The CDR3 nucleotides are TGTGCCAGCAGTCCCCCGGGGAGGGCCCAAGGTCAGCCCCAGCATTTT. Translated, it gives CASSPPGRAQGQPQHF.

The J gene is TRBJ1-3, the V gene TRBV4-2; D call uncertain. V was cut by 3 bases and J by 0 bases, with 6 bases left in between. CDR3 size: 14 residues. Germline values: CDR1 LGHNA, CDR2 YNFKEQ. In nucleotides, the CDR3 is TGTGCCAGCAGCCAGACCGACTCTGGAAACACCATATATTTT. This encodes CASSQTDSGNTIYF.

The chain combines TRBV18 with TRBJ2-5; TRBD1 agrees at 9 bases. J lost 4 bases, V lost 5 bases, and 5 bases had no gene match. In germline, CDR1 is KGHSH, CDR2 LQKENI. CDR3 size: 14 residues. This CDR3 is CASSTGTGRETQYF. The CDR3 DNA reads TGTGCCAGCTCAACTGGGACAGGGAGAGAGACCCAGTACTTC.

The chain carries TRBV2 and TRBJ2-3, with 9 bases lining up with TRBD2. The CDR3 spans 15 residues. Trimming took 10 bases from V and 3 from J; bases not matched to a gene: 11. Per germline, CDR1 SNHLY and CDR2 FYNNEI. The CDR3 DNA reads as TGTGCCAAAGATAGCGGGAGAGTTCGTACAGATACGCAGTATTTT. Its protein product is CAKDSGRVRTDTQYF. Looking up the rest from reference TRBV2 and TRBJ2-3 gives the full variable domain: EPEVTQTPSHQVTQMGQEVILRCVPISNHLYFYWYRQILGQKVEFLVSFYNNEISEKSEIFDDQFSVERPDGSNFTLKIRSTKLEDSAMYFCAKDSGRVRTDTQYFGPGTRLTVL.

V is TRBV11-2 and J is TRBJ1-6, with TRBD1 as a possible D gene (5 bases). Germline V gene lookup returns CDR1 SGHAT and CDR2 FQNNGV. The CDR3 is 12 amino acids. V was cut by 6 bases and J by 15 bases, with 15 bases left in between. This chain's CDR3 is CASRATGPGLHF. CDR3 nucleotide sequence: TGTGCCAGCAGGGCGACGGGACCGGGCCTCCACTTT.

The J gene is TRBJ2-7, the V gene TRBV2; maybe TRBD1 (6 bases). In germline, CDR1 is SNHLY, CDR2 FYNNEI. V lost 7 bases to trimming and J lost 4 bases, with 11 bases between them. The CDR3 contains 12 residues. The CDR3 spells CASNLGGYEQYF. The CDR3 DNA reads TGTGCCAGCAACCTAGGGGGTTACGAGCAGTACTTC. Full variable domain (missing parts from reference TRBV2 and TRBJ2-7): EPEVTQTPSHQVTQMGQEVILRCVPISNHLYFYWYRQILGQKVEFLVSFYNNEISEKSEIFDDQFSVERPDGSNFTLKIRSTKLEDSAMYFCASNLGGYEQYFGPGTRLTVT.

The chain's CDR3 is CASSYRGGSDDIQYF. The CDR3 DNA reads as TGTGCCAGCAGCTATAGGGGGGGCAGTGATGACATTCAGTACTTC. The rearrangement joins TRBV7-9 to TRBJ2-4; possibly TRBD2 for D (7 bases). Germline loops: CDR1 SEHNR, CDR2 FQNEAQ (reference sequence). With 4 bases removed from V and 8 bases from J, the gap between germline ends came to 18 bases. This CDR3 is 15 amino acids long.

The gene calls are TRBV10-2 and TRBJ2-5, with TRBD2 identical over 12 bases. CDR1 and CDR2 from the germline V gene are WSHSY and SAAADI. The J segment lost 4 bases and the V segment lost 7 bases, leaving 7 bases of the junction unmatched. The CDR3 runs to 15 residues. In DNA, the CDR3 is TGCGCCAGCAACCTAGCGGGAGGGCCCGGAGAGACCCAGTACTTC. Translation gives CASNLAGGPGETQYF.

The chain joins TRBV6-5 to TRBJ2-5, with 11 positions matching TRBD2. Germline V gene sequence: CDR1 MNHEY, CDR2 SVGAGI. V lost 5 bases to trimming and J lost 9 bases; unmatched junction nucleotides: 8. The CDR3 length is 14 residues. The CDR3 region is CASSLTSGTAPQYF. The CDR3 DNA reads TGTGCCAGCAGTCTGACTAGCGGGACGGCTCCCCAGTACTTC.

The rearrangement joins TRBV7-3 to TRBJ2-3, with D maybe TRBD2 (6 bases). There are 14 residues in the CDR3. Trimming stripped 4 bases from V and 2 bases from J, with 10 bases between. In germline, CDR1 is SGHTA, CDR2 FQGTGA. CDR3 sequence reads: CASSSGEFTDTQYF. CDR3 DNA sequence: TGTGCCAGCAGCTCGGGGGAATTCACAGATACGCAGTATTTT.

The J gene is TRBJ1-1, the V gene TRBV28, with a weak D call TRBD1 (5 bases). This CDR3 spans 15 amino acids. Deletions cut 5 bases from V and 0 bases from J, with 13 bases between. Looked up from germline, CDR1 is MDHEN and CDR2 is SYDVKM. The CDR3 is CASSPGTLMNTEAFF. The CDR3 DNA is TGTGCCAGCAGTCCCGGGACCCTGATGAACACTGAAGCTTTCTTT.

V and J are TRBV5-1 and TRBJ2-2, with TRBD1 matching over 7 bases. J lost 4 bases, V lost 3 bases, and 3 bases had no gene match. The CDR3 is 14 residues long. Germline CDR1 SGHRS, CDR2 YFSETQ. CDR3 loop: CASSSGQFTGELFF. CDR3 in DNA: TGCGCCAGCAGCTCGGGACAGTTCACCGGGGAGCTGTTTTTT.

This rearrangement joins TRBV6-5 to TRBJ2-7; the D call may be TRBD1 or TRBD2 (5 bases each). The CDR3 contains 13 residues. Germline assignment: CDR1 MNHEY and CDR2 SVGAGI. V shed 5 bases and J shed 7 bases, with 15 bases lying between them. The CDR3 spells CASSPFSGQEQYF. The CDR3 DNA is TGTGCCAGCAGTCCGTTTTCGGGGCAGGAGCAGTACTTC.

V usage is TRBV6-6 and J usage is TRBJ2-7, with TRBD2 identical over 7 bases. This CDR3 spans 15 amino acids. From germline, CDR1 is MNHNY and CDR2 SVGAGI (reference sequence). With V trimmed by 0 bases and J by 2 bases, 4 bases remained unmatched. The CDR3 protein is CASSYSRGSTYEQYF. The CDR3 DNA is TGTGCCAGCAGTTACTCGCGGGGGTCCACCTACGAGCAGTACTTC.

This clone appeared once. This rearrangement joins TRBV6-1 to TRBJ1-3; D remains unclear. CDR1 is MNHNS, CDR2 SASEGT, per germline. This CDR3 region has 13 residues. The ends were cut back, 7 bases at V and 4 bases at J, with 11 bases in the middle. The CDR3 DNA sequence: TGTGCCAGCACCACAGCTTCCGGAAACACCATATATTTT. This encodes CASTTASGNTIYF.

Remarks on this clone: This specimen includes other DNA sequences encoding the same CDR3. This chain links TRBV9 with TRBJ1-2, with D maybe TRBD1 (5 bases). This CDR3 is built from 14 residues. The germline V and J ends were trimmed by 0 bases and 3 bases, with 9 bases remaining between them. Germline V gives CDR1 SGDLS, CDR2 YYNGEE. In DNA, the CDR3 is TGTGCCAGCAGCGTAGGGCGGGGGGACTATGGCTACACCTTC. Its translation: CASSVGRGDYGYTF.

This chain uses TRBV13 with TRBJ2-7, with D possibly matching TRBD1 (6 bases). V lost 0 bases and J lost 2, with 17 bases in between. There are 17 residues in the CDR3. CDR1 is PRHDT and CDR2 is FYEKMQ in the germline V gene (reference sequence). CDR3 protein: CASSLGLPSRDTYEQYF. CDR3 bases: TGTGCCAGCAGCTTAGGCCTACCATCCAGGGACACCTACGAGCAGTACTTC.

J is TRBJ1-4 and V is TRBV9; possible D gene TRBD1, 5 bases. This CDR3 is built from 15 residues. Trimming stripped 0 bases from V and 8 bases from J, with 14 bases between. Germline values: CDR1 SGDLS, CDR2 YYNGEE. The CDR3 here is CASSVGSGGGEKLFF. As DNA, the CDR3 is TGTGCCAGCAGCGTAGGATCTGGGGGTGGGGAAAAACTGTTTTTT.

The CDR3 loop reads CAISDDGGRGTEAFF. In DNA form, the CDR3 reads TGTGCCATCAGTGATGATGGGGGCCGGGGCACTGAAGCTTTCTTT. The chain joins TRBV10-3 to TRBJ1-1; TRBD1 is a possible D gene (6 bases). V lost 3 bases, J lost 4 bases, and 15 bases lay in between. CDR3 length equals 15 residues. The germline gives CDR1 ENHRY, CDR2 SYGVKD.

Remarks on this clone: This sample also contains other DNA sequences that code for the same CDR3. The chain has TRBV18 and TRBJ1-1, with D unclear. There are 18 residues in the CDR3. Germline CDR1 is KGHSH and CDR2 is LQKENI. Deletions cut 2 bases from V and 2 bases from J, with 21 bases between. CDR3 DNA: TGTGCCAGCTCACCAATGAAGGGAGTGAGAGGTCAAAACACTGAAGCTTTCTTT. Protein: CASSPMKGVRGQNTEAFF.

With regard to this clone: Since a much larger clone is just one base distant, this may be a read error. Other DNA sequences within the sample encode an identical CDR3. The rearrangement links TRBV20-1 to TRBJ1-1; D gene ambiguous. Germline CDR1 is DFQATT and CDR2 is SNEGSKA (reference sequence). The CDR3 loop spans 10 amino acids. V lost 6 bases to trimming and J lost 11 bases, with 13 bases between them. The CDR3 DNA reads as TGCAGTGCCATTGGAAGCGGGGCTTTCTTT. Amino acids: CSAIGSGAFF.

CDR3 protein: CSAGTGRQETQYF. The CDR3 DNA reads as TGCAGCGCCGGGACAGGGCGTCAAGAGACCCAGTACTTC. This sequence joins TRBV29-1 and TRBJ2-5; 9 nucleotides agree with TRBD1. CDR1 SQVTM and CDR2 ANQGSEA come from the germline V gene. After removal of 7 bases from V and 2 bases from J, the junction contained 5 bases not matched to a gene. The CDR3 totals 13 residues.

V usage is TRBV27 and J usage is TRBJ2-2; perhaps TRBD2 as D (6 bases). Looked up from germline, CDR1 is MNHEY and CDR2 is SMNVEV (reference sequence). The CDR3 covers 17 residues. Deletions cut 4 bases from V and 3 bases from J, with 18 bases between. As DNA, the CDR3 is TGTGCCAGCAGTTGGGCCGGGAGAGGGTGGGACACCGGGGAGCTGTTTTTT. This encodes CASSWAGRGWDTGELFF.